Presented here are 29 T cell receptor beta chains from one specimen sequenced in a study of cytomegalovirus exposure and HLA in healthy donors (dated by TCRdb to about 2017). Library preparation employed the immunoSEQ multiplex PCR assay. The multiplex PCR relied on a mix of 60 forward primers for TCR Vbeta segments and 13 reverse primers for TCR Jbeta segments. The source is immuneACCESS, and TCRdb retained only in-frame sequences with V and J called. Part of the clones is not carried over; for the studies checked, unresolved V genes explain less than half of this, and the remainder is unexplained. The sample table records over 95,000 clones; 74% of these occur just once. The top ten clones comprise about 2% of the sample. The sequencing input was PBMCs. These TCRs come from a human donor in good health.

This clone was seen just once. The chain recombines TRBV10-3 with TRBJ2-1, with 10 bases aligning to TRBD2. From germline, CDR1 is ENHRY and CDR2 SYGVKD. The length of the CDR3 is 15 residues. The V segment lost 7 bases and the J segment 8 bases; nucleotides outside the gene matches: 11. As DNA, the CDR3 is TGTGCCATCAAAACTACTAGCGGGGAGGCGGATGAGCAGTTCTTC. It codes for CAIKTTSGEADEQFF.

Here the CDR3 DNA reads TGTGCCAGCAGCTTAGAGCTGGGGGCCAACGTCCTGACTTTC. This gives the protein CASSLELGANVLTF. This chain joins TRBV7-9 and TRBJ2-6; no clear D. Germline loops: CDR1 SEHNR, CDR2 FQNEAQ (reference sequence). V was shortened by 1 base and J by 4 bases, with 5 bases between the two germline ends. The CDR3 loop spans 14 amino acids.

The rearrangement uses TRBV28 and TRBJ1-5; D is undetermined. The CDR3 covers 13 residues. CDR1 and CDR2 from the germline V gene are MDHEN and SYDVKM. V was clipped by 4 bases and J by 4 bases, with 8 bases between them. This CDR3 reads CASSSNRNQPQHF. CDR3 nucleotide sequence: TGTGCCAGCAGTTCTAACAGAAATCAGCCCCAGCATTTT.

The rearrangement joins TRBV5-1 to TRBJ1-2; 9 bases are shared with TRBD1. The J segment lost 10 bases and the V segment lost 2 bases, leaving 6 bases of the junction unmatched. Germline loops: CDR1 SGHRS, CDR2 YFSETQ. This CDR3 spans 13 amino acids. The CDR3 DNA sequence: TGCGCCAGCAGCTTCCGACAGGGGGACCCCTACACCTTC. It codes for CASSFRQGDPYTF.

This sequence joins TRBV5-6 and TRBJ1-2; TRBD1 aligns across 9 bases. CDR1 is SGHDT, CDR2 YYEEEE, per germline. Trimming at V came to 0 bases and at J to 4 bases, leaving 1 base not matched to a gene. The CDR3 consists of 14 residues. CDR3 DNA sequence: TGTGCCAGCAGCTTGGTGACAGGGGGCTATGGCTACACCTTC. It yields the protein CASSLVTGGYGYTF.

This clone came up a few times. This chain links TRBV28 with TRBJ1-1; no clear D. Trimming left V 5 bases short and J 5 bases short, with 9 bases between. CDR3 length equals 12 residues. Germline assignment: CDR1 MDHEN and CDR2 SYDVKM. The CDR3 spells CASSIWRTEAFF. CDR3 DNA: TGTGCCAGCAGTATCTGGAGGACTGAAGCTTTCTTT.

The chain links TRBV18 to TRBJ2-1; 16 nucleotides match TRBD2. Germline values: CDR1 KGHSH, CDR2 LQKENI. The CDR3 runs to 19 residues. V shed 0 bases, J shed 6 bases, and the junction held 8 bases outside the gene matches. CDR3 protein: CASSPPGLAGGTFGNEQFF. The CDR3, as DNA: TGTGCCAGCTCACCACCGGGACTAGCGGGGGGGACCTTCGGCAATGAGCAGTTCTTC.

This clone has a handful of counts. The chain couples TRBV5-1 to TRBJ2-7; D unresolved. V was cut by 5 bases and J by 1 base, with 13 bases left in between. The germline V gene has CDR1 SGHRS and CDR2 YFSETQ. There are 14 residues in the CDR3. CDR3 DNA sequence: TGCGCCAGCAGTCGTGGTGTCAGTTCCTACGAGCAGTACTTC. This encodes CASSRGVSSYEQYF.

The J gene is TRBJ2-7, the V gene TRBV28, with a tentative D call TRBD2 (7 bases). The CDR3 extends over 15 amino acids. Germline loops: CDR1 MDHEN, CDR2 SYDVKM. V was cut by 10 bases and J by 4 bases, with 23 bases left in between. CDR3 protein: CATLGGAPEGYEQYF. The CDR3 coding sequence is TGTGCCACCCTTGGGGGGGCTCCCGAGGGATACGAGCAGTACTTC.

The CDR3 bases are TGTGCCATCAGGGACAGTTTAGCTAACTATGGCTACACCTTC. This translates into CAIRDSLANYGYTF. The chain carries TRBV10-3 and TRBJ1-2, with D possibly matching TRBD1 (6 bases). Trimming pared 6 bases from V and 0 bases from J, leaving 11 bases between. Germline V lookup: CDR1 ENHRY, CDR2 SYGVKD. The CDR3 has 14 amino acids.

This clone is a singleton in its sample. V is TRBV7-6 and J is TRBJ1-4; possibly TRBD1 for D (6 bases). The CDR3 loop spans 16 amino acids. CDR1 is SGHVS, CDR2 FNYEAQ, per germline. The V end lost 3 bases, the J end lost 7 bases, and 18 bases lay between the germline ends. DNA for the CDR3: TGTGCCAGCAGCTTGGGGGTGGGGGGGGCTGGTGAAAAACTGTTTTTT. Translation gives CASSLGVGGAGEKLFF.

This clone was detected only a few times. This chain links TRBV18 with TRBJ2-7; D might be TRBD1 (6 bases). The germline CDR1 and CDR2 sequences are KGHSH and LQKENI. The CDR3 loop spans 14 amino acids. V was clipped by 3 bases and J by 5 bases, with 14 bases between them. The CDR3 region has the DNA TGTGCCAGCTCACCCGAAACAGGGTGGAACGAGCAGTACTTC. This gives the protein CASSPETGWNEQYF. The full variable domain, its missing parts supplied by reference TRBV18 and TRBJ2-7, is NAGVMQNPRHLVRRRGQEARLRCSPMKGHSHVYWYRQLPEEGLKFMVYLQKENIIDESGMPKERFSAEFPKEGPSILRIQQVVRGDSAAYFCASSPETGWNEQYFGPGTRLTVT.

This clone has only one observation. The rearrangement joins TRBV11-2 to TRBJ1-4, with D perhaps matching TRBD1 (6 bases). CDR3 length equals 14 residues. V gave up 5 bases and J gave up 4 bases, with 11 bases separating them. The germline V gene has CDR1 SGHAT and CDR2 FQNNGV. CDR3 residues: CASSPTGINEKLFF. DNA for the CDR3: TGTGCCAGCAGCCCCACAGGGATTAATGAAAAACTGTTTTTT. Full variable domain (missing parts from reference TRBV11-2 and TRBJ1-4): EAGVAQSPRYKIIEKRQSVAFWCNPISGHATLYWYQQILGQGPKLLIQFQNNGVVDDSQLPKDRFSAERLKGVDSTLKIQPAKLEDSAVYLCASSPTGINEKLFFGSGTQLSVL.

The chain carries TRBV29-1 and TRBJ2-7; 13 positions agree with TRBD2. The V and J ends lost 7 bases and 3 bases, in that order; junction bases with no gene match: 21. The CDR3 is 19 amino acids. The germline V gene encodes CDR1 SQVTM and CDR2 ANQGSEA. CDR3 sequence reads: CSARRRTGTSGKGGYEQYF. CDR3 nucleotide sequence: TGCAGCGCCCGCCGGCGTACGGGGACTAGCGGGAAGGGAGGCTACGAGCAGTACTTC.

This clone has more than one count but fewer than ten. CDR3 DNA sequence: TGTGCCAGCAGTCATAGTGGCGGAACTGGAGGCGGGGAGCTGTTTTTT. Protein sequence: CASSHSGGTGGGELFF. This sequence joins TRBV13 and TRBJ2-2, with D tentatively TRBD2 (5 bases). This CDR3 has 16 residues. Trimming cost V 6 bases and J 7 bases, with 21 bases left between them. Germline V gene data show CDR1 as PRHDT and CDR2 as FYEKMQ (reference sequence).

The V and J genes are TRBV9 and TRBJ2-7; 10 nucleotides agree with TRBD1. This CDR3 has 16 amino acids. The V gene's germline CDR1 is SGDLS and CDR2 YYNGEE. Trimming cost V 2 bases and J 4 bases; bases outside gene matches: 9. The CDR3 DNA reads TGTGCCAGCAGCGTCGCCCCCCGGGACAGGGGTTACGAGCAGTACTTC. Protein sequence: CASSVAPRDRGYEQYF.

Only one count was recorded for this clone. J is TRBJ2-5 and V is TRBV29-1; possibly TRBD2 for D (7 bases). V was pared by 4 bases and J by 11 bases, with 14 bases between. CDR1 and CDR2 (germline): SQVTM, ANQGSEA. The CDR3 is 11 residues long. DNA for the CDR3: TGCAGCGTTGTGCGGGGGCGTGAGCAGTACTTC. Encoded protein: CSVVRGREQYF.

The rearrangement uses TRBV28 and TRBJ2-3, with 16 bases matching TRBD2. The CDR3 contains 19 residues. V was clipped by 4 bases and J by 0 bases; unmatched bases: 7. Germline V gives CDR1 MDHEN, CDR2 SYDVKM. DNA for the CDR3: TGTGCCAGCAGTTCCTCGGGACTAGCGGGGGGGGGTAGCACAGATACGCAGTATTTT. Amino acids: CASSSSGLAGGGSTDTQYF.

The chain is built from TRBV5-1 and TRBJ2-1; tentative D call: TRBD2 (6 bases). Trimming shortened V by 3 bases and J by 8 bases, and 21 bases separated the two germline ends. Germline CDR1 is SGHRS and CDR2 is YFSETQ. This CDR3 region has 16 residues. CDR3 in DNA: TGCGCCAGCAGCTCCTTCCGGGACTCCGAGCTGGATGAGCAGTTCTTC. Encoded protein: CASSSFRDSELDEQFF.

This rearrangement joins TRBV12-5 to TRBJ2-1; no clear D. Trimming took off 2 bases at V and 8 bases at J, with 13 bases between the two ends. The CDR3 has 14 residues. Germline CDR1 is LGHNT and CDR2 is FRNRAP. The chain's CDR3 is CASGLTSVVDEQFF. DNA for the CDR3: TGTGCTAGTGGTTTGACCAGCGTGGTCGATGAGCAGTTCTTC.

The chain employs TRBV27 and TRBJ1-2; 9 bases line up with TRBD1. Germline V gene sequence: CDR1 MNHEY, CDR2 SMNVEV (reference sequence). V trimming: 2 bases; J trimming: 4 bases; junction bases outside the gene matches: 5. The CDR3 spans 15 residues. CDR3 coding DNA: TGTGCCAGCAGTTTACGACAGGGGGTGAGCTATGGCTACACCTTC. Its translation is CASSLRQGVSYGYTF.

There are a few counts of this clone. The CDR3 loop is CASSFPTSGRGQFSYEQYF. The DNA of the CDR3 is TGTGCCAGCTCGTTTCCTACTAGCGGGAGGGGTCAATTCTCCTACGAGCAGTACTTC. The chain employs TRBV11-2 and TRBJ2-7, with TRBD2 matching 13 bases. The junction had 16 bases not matched to a gene; V was cut back by 8 bases and J by 0 bases. Germline V CDR1 and CDR2: SGHAT, FQNNGV. This CDR3 has 19 residues.

This clone has just a few counts. The chain uses TRBV5-8 and TRBJ1-5; D gene unclear. Trimming took off 0 bases at V and 0 bases at J, with 10 bases between the two ends. This CDR3 is built from 16 residues. Germline CDR1 is SGHTS and CDR2 is YDEGEE. The CDR3 bases are TGTGCCAGCAGCTTGGGTCGGGGTAATAGCAATCAGCCCCAGCATTTT. This gives the protein CASSLGRGNSNQPQHF. Complete variable domain (other parts from reference TRBV5-8 and TRBJ1-5): EAGVTQSPTHLIKTRGQQATLRCSPISGHTSVYWYQQALGLGLQFLLWYDEGEERNRGNFPPRFSGRQFPNYSSELNVNALELEDSALYLCASSLGRGNSNQPQHFGDGTRLSIL.

The CDR3 DNA sequence: TGTGCCAGCAGCGTGGTGGGCCCGATAAACTTTGGCAATCAGCCCCAGCATTTT. Translating it yields CASSVVGPINFGNQPQHF. The chain employs TRBV9 and TRBJ1-5; D gene ambiguous. This CDR3 has 18 residues. Germline V lookup: CDR1 SGDLS, CDR2 YYNGEE. V shed 2 bases and J shed 2 bases, with 20 bases lying between them.

V gene TRBV28 combines with J gene TRBJ1-5, with TRBD1 as a possible D gene (6 bases). The V gene lost 8 bases and the J gene lost 1 base, with 18 bases spanning the gap. CDR1 and CDR2 (germline): MDHEN, SYDVKM. The CDR3 extends over 16 amino acids. CDR3 bases: TGTGCCAGCTGGTGGGACGGCGGGGGCAGCAATCAGCCCCAGCATTTT. Its translation: CASWWDGGGSNQPQHF.

This rearrangement joins TRBV30 to TRBJ1-5, with 8 bases identical to TRBD1. The V gene's germline CDR1 is GTSNPN and CDR2 SVGIG (reference sequence). The trim removed 0 bases at V and 3 bases at J, leaving 4 bases unmatched. The CDR3 has 15 residues. The CDR3 nucleotides read TGTGCCTGGAGTGTGGCGACAGGGGTCAATCAGCCCCAGCATTTT. It encodes CAWSVATGVNQPQHF.

The genes are TRBV19 and TRBJ2-5; 9 nucleotides match TRBD1. V lost 4 bases to trimming and J lost 3 bases; unmatched junction nucleotides: 3. The CDR3 runs to 14 residues. Germline CDR1 and CDR2: LNHDA and SQIVND (reference sequence). CDR3 DNA: TGTGCCAGTAGTACGGACAGGGGCAAAGAGACCCAGTACTTC. It yields the protein CASSTDRGKETQYF.

This clone appeared a single time. Other DNA sequences in the same sample also yield this CDR3. CDR3 sequence reads: CARDSREQIQRYTF. In nucleotides, the CDR3 is TGTGCCAGGGACAGCCGTGAACAAATCCAGCGCTACACCTTC. V is TRBV30 and J is TRBJ1-2; 7 positions agree with TRBD1. Trimming at V came to 8 bases and at J to 9 bases, leaving 18 bases not matched to a gene. There are 14 residues in the CDR3. Germline V CDR1 and CDR2: GTSNPN, SVGIG (reference sequence).

This rearrangement joins TRBV5-6 to TRBJ1-4; maybe TRBD1 (6 bases). The CDR3 is made up of 17 amino acids. Trimming left V 0 bases short and J 7 bases short, with 19 bases between. Per germline, CDR1 SGHDT and CDR2 YYEEEE. CDR3: CASSLATRGVVGEKLFF. The CDR3 DNA reads TGTGCCAGCAGCTTGGCTACCAGGGGTGTAGTGGGTGAAAAACTGTTTTTT.